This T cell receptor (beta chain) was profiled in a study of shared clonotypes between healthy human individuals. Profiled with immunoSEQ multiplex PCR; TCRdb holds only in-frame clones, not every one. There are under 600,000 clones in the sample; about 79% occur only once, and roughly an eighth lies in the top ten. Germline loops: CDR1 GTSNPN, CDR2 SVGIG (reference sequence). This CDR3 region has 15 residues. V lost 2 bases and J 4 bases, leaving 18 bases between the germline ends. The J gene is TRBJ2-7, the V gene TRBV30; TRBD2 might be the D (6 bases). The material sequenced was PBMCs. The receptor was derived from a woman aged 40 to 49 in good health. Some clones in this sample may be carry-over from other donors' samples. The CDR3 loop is CAWSRSGSVGYEQYF. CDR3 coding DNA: TGTGCCTGGAGTCGGAGCGGGTCGGTGGGTTACGAGCAGTACTTC. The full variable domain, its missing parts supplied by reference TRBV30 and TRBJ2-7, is SQTIHQWPATLVQPVGSPLSLECTVEGTSNPNLYWYRQAAGRGLQLLFYSVGIGQISSEVPQNLSASRPQDRQFILSSKKLLLSDSGFYLCAWSRSGSVGYEQYFGPGTRLTVT.